The 18 T cell receptor beta chains in this list originate from one sample, sequenced in a study of Graves' ophthalmopathy and Graves' hyperthyroidism. Using RNA transcripts, the TCR beta CDR3 regions were amplified. First-round RT-PCR used HTBI primers; second-round multiplex PCR followed. Using its own MiXCR run on the multiplex PCR reads, TCRdb lists one record per CDR3 protein. The sample contains hundreds of thousands of distinct CDR3 sequences, around 40% of which appear only once. The source material was peripheral blood. The receptors originated from an adult man with Graves' ophthalmopathy.

Many counts were recorded for this clonotype. The chain has TRBV11-3 and TRBJ1-1; D call uncertain. V was trimmed by 3 bases and J by 0 bases, leaving 5 bases between them. This CDR3 comprises 13 residues. Germline V gene data show CDR1 as SGHNT and CDR2 as YENEEA. The chain's CDR3 is CASSLRLNTEAFF. The CDR3 DNA is TGTGCCAGCAGCTTGCGCCTGAACACTGAAGCTTTCTTT.

The chain carries TRBV10-3 and TRBJ1-6, with D possibly being TRBD1 (5 bases). This CDR3 has 14 residues. With 5 bases removed from V and 9 bases from J, the gap between germline ends came to 14 bases. CDR1 and CDR2 (germline): ENHRY, SYGVKD. The chain's CDR3 is CAISFRVFRSPLHF. The CDR3 DNA sequence: TGTGCCATCAGTTTCAGGGTGTTCCGTTCACCCCTCCACTTT.

On this clonotype: This could be a read error, since a much larger clone is one nucleotide away. The V gene is TRBV15, the J gene TRBJ2-7, with a possible D match to TRBD1 (6 bases). This CDR3 is built from 15 residues. Germline CDR1 reads LNHNV; CDR2 reads YYDKDF (reference sequence). Deletions cut 5 bases from V and 6 bases from J, with 20 bases between. This CDR3 is CATSGIRSRGGEQYF. The CDR3 DNA sequence: TGTGCCACCAGCGGAATAAGGTCCAGGGGTGGCGAGCAGTACTTC.

The chain combines TRBV10-3 with TRBJ2-5; TRBD2 might be the D (8 bases). The CDR3 has 15 amino acids. The ends were cut back, 10 bases at V and 4 bases at J, with 22 bases in the middle. CDR1 is ENHRY and CDR2 is SYGVKD in the germline V gene. The CDR3 coding sequence is TGTGCCAGTCGCCGGGGGGGTAGGGGGCGAGAGACCCAGTACTTC. It encodes CASRRGGRGRETQYF.

The chain is built from TRBV10-2 and TRBJ1-4; tentatively, D is TRBD1 (6 bases). Germline V gene sequence: CDR1 WSHSY, CDR2 SAAADI. The length of the CDR3 is 14 residues. Trimming removed 7 bases at V and 8 bases at J, with 17 bases between. CDR3 nucleotides: TGCGCCAGCACAATTGGAGGGGACAAGGAAAAACTGTTTTTT. It encodes CASTIGGDKEKLFF.

Regarding this clonotype: A much larger clone lies one base from this, so it may be a read error. The chain couples TRBV9 to TRBJ1-2; tentative D call: TRBD1 (5 bases). The germline V and J ends were trimmed by 4 bases and 9 bases, with 10 bases remaining between them. The CDR3 totals 11 residues. In germline, CDR1 is SGDLS, CDR2 YYNGEE. CDR3 bases: TGTGCCAGCAGCCAAAGACAGAGCTACACCTTC. It yields the protein CASSQRQSYTF.

The chain joins TRBV2 to TRBJ2-2; D is unresolved. Trimming shortened V by 3 bases and J by 1 base, and 6 bases separated the two germline ends. Germline values: CDR1 SNHLY, CDR2 FYNNEI. The CDR3 covers 14 residues. CDR3 in amino acids: CASSDSQNTGELFF. DNA for the CDR3: TGTGCCAGCAGTGATAGTCAGAACACCGGGGAGCTGTTTTTT.

Concerning this clonotype itself: This may come from a read error, since a much larger clone is one base off. The gene calls are TRBV20-1 and TRBJ2-5, with 8 bases fitting TRBD1. Germline CDR1 is DFQATT and CDR2 is SNEGSKA (reference sequence). This CDR3 contains 14 residues. The CDR3 DNA is TGCAGTGCTCGAGACCCAGGGGGCTGGGAGACCCAGCACTTC. Translating gives CSARDPGGWETQHF.

This clonotype was picked up many times. This chain links TRBV24-1 with TRBJ2-5, with D unresolved. With 4 bases removed from V and 2 bases from J, the gap between germline ends came to 13 bases. The CDR3 covers 15 residues. In germline, CDR1 is KGHDR, CDR2 SFDVKD. The CDR3 reads CATSDADVWQETQYF. The DNA for the CDR3 is TGTGCCACCAGTGACGCGGACGTGTGGCAAGAGACCCAGTACTTC.

This clonotype turned up a few times. This sequence joins TRBV7-2 and TRBJ1-2; maybe TRBD1 (6 bases). The V gene lost 4 bases and the J gene lost 4 bases, with 10 bases spanning the gap. Germline loops: CDR1 SGHTA, CDR2 FQGNSA. The CDR3 is 13 residues long. The CDR3: CASSSRDTYGYTF. In DNA form, the CDR3 reads TGTGCCAGCAGCTCCCGGGACACCTATGGCTACACCTTC.

This clonotype was counted many times. The chain links TRBV29-1 to TRBJ2-5; D uncertain. Germline-derived CDR1 and CDR2 are SQVTM and ANQGSEA. V lost 3 bases, J lost 7 bases, and 12 bases lay in between. The CDR3 sequence is 12 residues long. The CDR3 protein is CSVDMGTGTQYF. Written as DNA, the CDR3 is TGCAGCGTTGATATGGGTACTGGGACCCAGTACTTC.

This clonotype was detected a few times. This chain links TRBV9 with TRBJ1-6, with D perhaps matching TRBD1 (6 bases). CDR3 length equals 15 residues. The ends were cut back, 4 bases at V and 10 bases at J, with 18 bases in the middle. Germline loops: CDR1 SGDLS, CDR2 YYNGEE. In nucleotides, the CDR3 is TGTGCCAGCAGCCAATCCGGGGGCCAAGGATCACCCCTCCACTTT. It codes for CASSQSGGQGSPLHF.

The chain is built from TRBV2 and TRBJ2-7; perhaps TRBD2 as D (5 bases). Trimming stripped 5 bases from V and 2 bases from J, with 22 bases between. This CDR3 has 17 amino acids. Germline-derived CDR1 and CDR2 are SNHLY and FYNNEI. Written as DNA, the CDR3 is TGTGCCAGCAGTTACTCAGGCGGAGGATATGACGCCTACGAGCAGTACTTC. Encoded protein: CASSYSGGGYDAYEQYF.

A word on this clonotype: At one of its ends the junction is not consistent with the germline gene, which may arise from a read error. The chain employs TRBV7-9 and TRBJ1-1, with D perhaps matching TRBD1 (6 bases). CDR1 and CDR2 from the germline V gene are SEHNR and FQNEAQ (reference sequence). This CDR3 is built from 18 residues. The CDR3, as DNA: TGCGCCAGCAGCCCAAACGTTTTTTTTACAGGGCGGAACACTGAAGCTTTCTTT. Amino acid sequence: CASSPNVFFTGRNTEAFF.

The rearrangement uses TRBV29-1 and TRBJ2-6; D unclear. V was trimmed by 6 bases and J by 11 bases, leaving 11 bases between them. The CDR3 contains 11 residues. Germline V CDR1 and CDR2: SQVTM, ANQGSEA. CDR3 region: CSVDGAYVLTF. The CDR3 DNA reads TGCAGCGTCGACGGAGCCTACGTCCTGACTTTC. The full variable domain, with the rest looked up from reference TRBV29-1 and TRBJ2-6, is SAVISQKPSRDICQRGTSLTIQCQVDSQVTMMFWYRQQPGQSLTLIATANQGSEATYESGFVIDKFPISRPNLTFSTLTVSNMSPEDSSIYLCSVDGAYVLTFGAGSRLTVL.

The table lists this clonotype with a few counts. The V and J genes are TRBV11-2 and TRBJ2-5; TRBD2 matches 9 bases. The CDR3 is 16 residues long. Germline V gene data show CDR1 as SGHAT and CDR2 as FQNNGV. Germline trimming cut 5 bases from V and 4 bases from J; bases unmatched to any gene: 11. CDR3 DNA sequence: TGTGCCAGCAGCACCAGGGGACTAGCAAGGGGAGAGACCCAGTACTTC. Translated, it gives CASSTRGLARGETQYF.

This clonotype was recorded at least ten times. V gene TRBV7-2 combines with J gene TRBJ1-1; D unresolved. The CDR3 has 11 residues. Trimming cost V 5 bases and J 4 bases, with 5 bases left between them. CDR1 and CDR2 from the germline V gene are SGHTA and FQGNSA. CDR3: CASSLITEAFF. The CDR3 coding sequence is TGTGCCAGCAGCCTTATCACTGAAGCTTTCTTT.

The V and J genes are TRBV20-1 and TRBJ2-5; weak D call: TRBD2 (6 bases). The CDR3 spans 15 residues. Per germline, CDR1 DFQATT and CDR2 SNEGSKA (reference sequence). The V end lost 2 bases, the J end lost 4 bases, and 17 bases lay between the germline ends. CDR3 sequence: CSARSRGLGGETQYF. The CDR3 region has the DNA TGCAGTGCTAGATCCCGGGGACTTGGGGGAGAGACCCAGTACTTC.